This T cell receptor (beta chain) emerged from a study of T cell responses to AZD1222 COVID-19 vaccine. Assay: immunoSEQ multiplex PCR; the TCRdb copy retains only in-frame clones and omits some. Of 100,000 or so clones listed, 90% to 95% were seen once; the top ten hold approximately 4.2%. Germline V gene lookup returns CDR1 LNHDA and CDR2 SQIVND (reference sequence). The CDR3 extends over 15 amino acids. V shed 4 bases and J 6 bases; nucleotides not matched to a gene: 7. Sequencing used peripheral blood, obtained on day 0 of AZD1222 vaccination. The sequence was obtained from an adult in good health. The J gene is TRBJ2-3, the V gene TRBV19, with TRBD1 matching over 10 bases. The CDR3 bases are TGTGCCAGTAGTACTGGGGACAGGGGAATTGATACGCAGTATTTT. Its protein product is CASSTGDRGIDTQYF.